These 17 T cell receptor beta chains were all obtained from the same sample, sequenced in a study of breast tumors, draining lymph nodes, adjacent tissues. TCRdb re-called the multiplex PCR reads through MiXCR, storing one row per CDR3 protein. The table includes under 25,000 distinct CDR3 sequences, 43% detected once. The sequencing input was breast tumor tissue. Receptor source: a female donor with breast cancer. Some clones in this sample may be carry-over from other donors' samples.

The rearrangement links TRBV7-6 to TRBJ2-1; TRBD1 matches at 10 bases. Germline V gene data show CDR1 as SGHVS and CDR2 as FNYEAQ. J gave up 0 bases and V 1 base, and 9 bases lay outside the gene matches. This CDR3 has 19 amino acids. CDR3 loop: CASSLEWTGGPSSYNEQFF. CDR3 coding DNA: TGTGCCAGCAGCTTAGAGTGGACAGGGGGTCCTAGCTCCTACAATGAGCAGTTCTTC.

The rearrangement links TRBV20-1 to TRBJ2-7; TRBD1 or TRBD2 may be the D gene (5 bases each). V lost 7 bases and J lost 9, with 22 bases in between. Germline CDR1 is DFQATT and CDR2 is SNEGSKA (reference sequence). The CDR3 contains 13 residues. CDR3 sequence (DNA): TGCAGTGGCCCCGGGGCCCCCCCTTCGGCGCAGTACTTC. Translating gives CSGPGAPPSAQYF.

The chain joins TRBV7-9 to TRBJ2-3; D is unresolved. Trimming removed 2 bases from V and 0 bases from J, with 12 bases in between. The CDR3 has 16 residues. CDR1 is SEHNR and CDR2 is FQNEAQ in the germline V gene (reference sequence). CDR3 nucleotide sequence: TGTGCCAGCAGCTTAAGCGAGTATCTTAGCACAGATACGCAGTATTTT. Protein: CASSLSEYLSTDTQYF.

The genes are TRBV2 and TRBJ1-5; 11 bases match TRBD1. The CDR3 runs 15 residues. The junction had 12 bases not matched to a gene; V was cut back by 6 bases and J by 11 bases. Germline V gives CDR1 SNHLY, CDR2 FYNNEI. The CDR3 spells CASSSGQGVQETQHF. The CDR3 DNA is TGTGCCAGCAGCTCGGGACAGGGGGTACAAGAGACCCAGCATTTT.

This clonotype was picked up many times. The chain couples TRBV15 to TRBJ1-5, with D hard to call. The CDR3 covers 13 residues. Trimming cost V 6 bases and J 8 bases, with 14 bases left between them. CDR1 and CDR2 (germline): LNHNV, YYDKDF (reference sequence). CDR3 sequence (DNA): TGTGCCACCAGTCGGGAGGGTCACAAGCCCCAGCATTTT. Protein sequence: CATSREGHKPQHF.

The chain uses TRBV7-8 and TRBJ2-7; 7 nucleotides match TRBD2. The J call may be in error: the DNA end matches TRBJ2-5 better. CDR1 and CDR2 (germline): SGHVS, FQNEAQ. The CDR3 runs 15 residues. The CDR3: CASSLGPGGEETQYF. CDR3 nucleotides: TGTGCCAGCAGCTTAGGGCCTGGGGGGGAAGAGACCCAGTACTTC.

The CDR3 here is CAKQGAGTEAFF. The CDR3 coding sequence is TGTGCCAAACAAGGGGCGGGCACTGAAGCTTTCTTT. V is TRBV6-4 and J is TRBJ1-1; D possibly corresponds to TRBD1 (5 bases). This CDR3 spans 12 amino acids. Looked up from germline, CDR1 is MRHNA and CDR2 is SNTAGT. Between the trimmed V and J ends, which lost 10 bases and 4 bases, there was a span of 13 bases.

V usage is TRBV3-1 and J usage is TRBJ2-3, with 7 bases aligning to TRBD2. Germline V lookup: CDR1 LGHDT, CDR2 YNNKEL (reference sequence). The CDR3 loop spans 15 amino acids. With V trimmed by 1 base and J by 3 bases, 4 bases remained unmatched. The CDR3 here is CASSQVAGATDTQYF. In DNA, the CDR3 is TGTGCCAGCAGCCAAGTGGCGGGAGCTACAGATACGCAGTATTTT.

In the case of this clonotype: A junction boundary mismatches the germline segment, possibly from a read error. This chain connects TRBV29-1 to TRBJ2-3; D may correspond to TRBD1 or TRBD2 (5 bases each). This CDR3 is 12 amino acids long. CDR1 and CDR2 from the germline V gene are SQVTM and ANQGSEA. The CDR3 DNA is TGCAGCGTATACGGGACCAGAGATATGCAGTATTTT. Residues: CSVYGTRDMQYF.

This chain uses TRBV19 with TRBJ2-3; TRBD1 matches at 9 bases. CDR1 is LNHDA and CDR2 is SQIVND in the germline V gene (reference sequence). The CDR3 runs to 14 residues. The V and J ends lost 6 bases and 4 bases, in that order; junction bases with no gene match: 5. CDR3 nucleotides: TGTGCCAGTAGCGGGACAGGGTTCGCAGATACGCAGTATTTT. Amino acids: CASSGTGFADTQYF.

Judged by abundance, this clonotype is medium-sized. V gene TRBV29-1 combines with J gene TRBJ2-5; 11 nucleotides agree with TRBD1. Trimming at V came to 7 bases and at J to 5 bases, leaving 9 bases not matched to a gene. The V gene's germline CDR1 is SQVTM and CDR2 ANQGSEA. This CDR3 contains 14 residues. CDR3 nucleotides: TGCAGCGCCAAGGACAGGGGGCGCTATGAGACCCAGTACTTC. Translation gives CSAKDRGRYETQYF. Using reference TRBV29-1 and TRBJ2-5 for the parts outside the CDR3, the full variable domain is SAVISQKPSRDICQRGTSLTIQCQVDSQVTMMFWYRQQPGQSLTLIATANQGSEATYESGFVIDKFPISRPNLTFSTLTVSNMSPEDSSIYLCSAKDRGRYETQYFGPGTRLLVL.

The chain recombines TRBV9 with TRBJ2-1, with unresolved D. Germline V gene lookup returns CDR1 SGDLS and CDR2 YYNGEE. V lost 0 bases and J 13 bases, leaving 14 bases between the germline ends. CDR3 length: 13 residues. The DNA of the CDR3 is TGTGCCAGCAGCGTAGGTCCGGGCGCTAGACAGTTCTTC. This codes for CASSVGPGARQFF.

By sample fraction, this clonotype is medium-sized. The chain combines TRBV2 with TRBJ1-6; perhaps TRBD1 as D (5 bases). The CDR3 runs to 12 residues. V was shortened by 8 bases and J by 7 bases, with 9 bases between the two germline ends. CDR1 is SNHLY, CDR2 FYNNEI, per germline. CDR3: CASERGNSPLHF. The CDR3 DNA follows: TGTGCCAGCGAGAGGGGCAATTCACCCCTCCACTTT. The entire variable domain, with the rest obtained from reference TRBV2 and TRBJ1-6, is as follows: EPEVTQTPSHQVTQMGQEVILRCVPISNHLYFYWYRQILGQKVEFLVSFYNNEISEKSEIFDDQFSVERPDGSNFTLKIRSTKLEDSAMYFCASERGNSPLHFGNGTRLTVT.

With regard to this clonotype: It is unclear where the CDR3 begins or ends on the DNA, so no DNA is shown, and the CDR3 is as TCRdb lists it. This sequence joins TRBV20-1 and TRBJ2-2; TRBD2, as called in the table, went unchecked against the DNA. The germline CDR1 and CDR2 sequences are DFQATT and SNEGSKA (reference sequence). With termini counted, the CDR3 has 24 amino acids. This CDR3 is CSAGTSGRAKNIQYFGAGTGELFF.

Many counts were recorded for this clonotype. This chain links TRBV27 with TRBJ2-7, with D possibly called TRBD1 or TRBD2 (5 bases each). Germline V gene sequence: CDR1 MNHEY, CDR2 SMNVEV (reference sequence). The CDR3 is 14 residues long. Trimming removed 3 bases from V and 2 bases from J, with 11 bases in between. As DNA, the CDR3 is TGTGCCAGCAGTTTCTGGGACCGCCCCTACGAGCAGTACTTC. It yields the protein CASSFWDRPYEQYF.

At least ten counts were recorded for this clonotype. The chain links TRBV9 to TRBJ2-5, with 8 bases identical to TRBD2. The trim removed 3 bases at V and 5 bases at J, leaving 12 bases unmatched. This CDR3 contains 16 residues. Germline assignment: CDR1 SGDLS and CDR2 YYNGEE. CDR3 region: CASSALLAAGGETQYF. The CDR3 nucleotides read TGTGCCAGCAGCGCCTTACTAGCGGCCGGTGGGGAGACCCAGTACTTC.

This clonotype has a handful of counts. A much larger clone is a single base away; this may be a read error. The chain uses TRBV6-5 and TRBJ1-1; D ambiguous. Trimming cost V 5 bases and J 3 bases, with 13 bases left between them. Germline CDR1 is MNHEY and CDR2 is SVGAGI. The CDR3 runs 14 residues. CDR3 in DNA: TGTGCCAGCAGTCACGGCGTGAAATACACTGAAGCTTTCTTT. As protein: CASSHGVKYTEAFF.